The 2 T cell receptor beta chains listed next were all sequenced from one sample in a study of graft-versus-host responses after intestinal transplantation (dated by TCRdb to about 2021). Libraries were made using the immunoSEQ multiplex PCR assay. TCRdb mirrors the immuneACCESS table, restricted to in-frame sequences. Some clones are absent from its copies; in checked studies, under half trace to an unresolved V gene, and the reason for the others is unknown. Recorded for this sample are some 13,000 clones; around 83% of them occurred a single time. About 50% of the sample is held by the ten biggest clonotypes. This specimen was PBMCs, taken approximately 120 days after transplant. These receptors originate from a human patient who received an intestinal transplant, so some T cells may come from the graft donor.

This clone turned up a few times. The CDR3 DNA is TGTGCCAGCAGCCTAGGAAGTGCCTCCTACAATGAGCAGTTCTTC. This translates into CASSLGSASYNEQFF. This chain uses TRBV11-3 with TRBJ2-1, with D unresolved. Germline V lookup: CDR1 SGHNT, CDR2 YENEEA. CDR3 length: 15 amino acids. V shed 5 bases and J shed 0 bases, with 11 bases lying between them.

The chain carries TRBV6-1 and TRBJ1-2; 11 nucleotides agree with TRBD1. Germline V gene lookup returns CDR1 MNHNS and CDR2 SASEGT. The J segment lost 2 bases and the V segment lost 6 bases, leaving 5 bases of the junction unmatched. This CDR3 spans 15 amino acids. The DNA of the CDR3 is TGTGCCAGCAGCTCCGGGACAGGGGGAAACTATGGCTACACCTTC. Its translation is CASSSGTGGNYGYTF.